Described below is a single T cell receptor beta chain sequence and its context. Antigen specificity is unknown. The data originate from a study of human CD4 T cells and Enterobacteriaceae. General study points: Matching to same-donor CFSE-low cultures alone inferred ex vivo clonotype reactivity.

The length of the CDR3 is 15 residues. V shed 0 bases and J shed 6 bases, with 14 bases lying between them. Germline V CDR1 and CDR2: SGHTA, FQGTGA. Ex vivo total memory CD4+ cells were sequenced at deep level. Clones were sequenced by immunoSEQ multiplex PCR, and TCRdb holds only the in-frame ones, with some missing. The sample shows some 30,000 clones, roughly four fifths of them seen only once. Memory CD4+ T cells were sorted as all CD4+ cells except CD45RA+CCR7+CD95- naive cells, over 98% pure. CD8+, CD14+, CD16+, CD56+, CD19+ and CD25-bright cells were excluded before sorting. The TCR originated in a human donor in good health. The rearrangement links TRBV7-3 to TRBJ1-1; D is possibly TRBD1 (6 bases). The sequencing sample was made of memory CD4+ T cells from blood. The chain's CDR3 is CASSLTVDSGAEAFF. DNA for the CDR3: TGTGCCAGCAGCTTAACGGTGGACAGCGGGGCTGAAGCTTTCTTT.